This T cell receptor (beta chain) was sequenced in a study of Ad26.COV2.S vaccination and SARS-CoV-2 variants. Whole-study context: Once or twice, 56 days apart, Ad26.COV2.S was delivered intramuscularly. The study, taken as a whole, reports: Vaccinees showed greater spike-specific TCR breadth than placebo recipients. Comparable non-spike TCR breadth was observed in vaccine and placebo recipients.

The treatment is: some 19 received Ad26.COV2.S at low or high dose, single or two shots; about 5 received placebo; per-sample allocation not given. Samples analyzed were those drawn on day 63 after the first vaccine or placebo injection. An 18-55-year-old adult in Boston served as donor. Profiled with immunoSEQ multiplex PCR; TCRdb holds only in-frame clones, not every one. The table lists about 280,000 clones, more than 75% of them singletons. CDR3 length equals 12 residues. Germline loops: CDR1 SEHNR, CDR2 FQNEAQ (reference sequence). The V end lost 3 bases, the J end lost 5 bases, and 7 bases lay between the germline ends. With respect to this clone: Its antigen is currently unknown.

Material: peripheral blood, obtained in a trial of Ad26.COV2.S vaccine versus placebo. This rearrangement joins TRBV7-9 to TRBJ1-1; perhaps TRBD1 as D (5 bases). The TCR sequence derives from a person aged 18-65 years who received the Ad26.COV2.S COVID-19 vaccine or a placebo. In nucleotides, the CDR3 is TGTGCCAGCAGCTTCGAGGGGACTGAAGCTTTCTTT. This codes for CASSFEGTEAFF.